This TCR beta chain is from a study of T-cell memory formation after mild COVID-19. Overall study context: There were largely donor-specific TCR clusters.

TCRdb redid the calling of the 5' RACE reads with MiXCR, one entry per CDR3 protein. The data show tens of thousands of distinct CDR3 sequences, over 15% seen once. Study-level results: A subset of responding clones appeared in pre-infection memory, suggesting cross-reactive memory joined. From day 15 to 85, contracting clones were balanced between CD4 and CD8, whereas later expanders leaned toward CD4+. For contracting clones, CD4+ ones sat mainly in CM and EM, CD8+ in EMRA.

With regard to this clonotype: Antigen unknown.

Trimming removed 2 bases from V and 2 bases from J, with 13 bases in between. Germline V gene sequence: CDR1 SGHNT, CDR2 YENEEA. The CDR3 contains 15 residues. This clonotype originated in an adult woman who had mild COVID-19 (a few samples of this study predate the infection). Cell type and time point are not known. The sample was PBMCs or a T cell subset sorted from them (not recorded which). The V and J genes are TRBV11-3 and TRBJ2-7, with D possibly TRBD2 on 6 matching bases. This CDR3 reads CASSLPGSPPYEQYF. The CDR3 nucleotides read TGTGCCAGCAGCTTACCCGGGAGTCCCCCCTACGAGCAGTACTTC.